The next 29 T cell receptor beta chains were all read from a single sample in a study of OX40 agonist ivuxolimab in advanced cancers. The assay was immunoSEQ multiplex PCR, and TCRdb's table has in-frame clones only and misses some. The table has about 96,000 clones, approximately 80% seen once. The starting material was CD4+ or CD8+ T cells sorted from blood, obtained in a trial of the OX40 agonist ivuxolimab. All receptors derive from an adult with an advanced solid tumor such as melanoma, head and neck, liver or kidney cancer.

The chain has TRBV18 and TRBJ1-4; D remains ambiguous. V was trimmed by 2 bases and J by 3 bases, leaving 4 bases between them. CDR1 is KGHSH and CDR2 is LQKENI in the germline V gene. This CDR3 region has 13 residues. The CDR3 reads CASSPNANEKLFF. CDR3 sequence (DNA): TGTGCCAGCTCACCAAACGCTAATGAAAAACTGTTTTTT.

This chain uses TRBV5-1 with TRBJ1-3; D is uncertain. CDR1 is SGHRS, CDR2 YFSETQ, per germline. CDR3 length: 15 amino acids. Trimming took 4 bases from V and 0 from J, leaving 11 bases between them. CDR3 in amino acids: CASSPQIHSGNTIYF. The CDR3 DNA follows: TGCGCCAGCAGCCCGCAGATCCACTCTGGAAACACCATATATTTT.

The chain joins TRBV4-1 to TRBJ2-1; D could derive from TRBD1 or TRBD2 (5 bases each). Germline V CDR1 and CDR2: MGHRA, YSYEKL. The CDR3 runs to 16 residues. Trimming removed 1 base at V and 2 bases at J, with 12 bases between. Here the CDR3 reads CASSQGGSYTYNEQFF. As DNA, the CDR3 is TGCGCCAGCAGCCAAGGGGGGTCCTATACCTACAATGAGCAGTTCTTC.

V gene TRBV5-3 combines with J gene TRBJ2-2, with D tentatively TRBD2 (7 bases). TRBV5-3 is filed as an ORF, its function uncertain. The CDR3 contains 16 residues. With 4 bases removed from V and 5 bases from J, the gap between germline ends came to 18 bases. CDR3 sequence: CARSPGGGAGTGELFF. The CDR3 DNA follows: TGTGCCAGAAGCCCCGGTGGGGGGGCAGGGACCGGGGAGCTGTTTTTT.

The chain recombines TRBV25-1 with TRBJ2-6; D may be TRBD2 (6 bases). With 0 bases removed from V and 2 bases from J, the gap between germline ends came to 8 bases. CDR1 and CDR2 from the germline V gene are MGHDK and SYGVNS. This CDR3 comprises 16 residues. The CDR3 nucleotides read TGTGCCAGCAGTGAATATGGAGGGGCTGGGGCCAACGTCCTGACTTTC. It yields the protein CASSEYGGAGANVLTF.

The rearrangement links TRBV7-9 to TRBJ1-6, with D possibly matching TRBD1 (6 bases). The V end was cut by 6 bases, the J end by 5 bases, with 14 bases between. The CDR3 has 15 amino acids. Germline V gene sequence: CDR1 SEHNR, CDR2 FQNEAQ (reference sequence). CDR3 sequence reads: CASRAPGHHNSPLHF. The CDR3 DNA sequence: TGTGCCAGCAGAGCTCCGGGACATCATAATTCACCCCTCCACTTT.

The chain uses TRBV9 and TRBJ1-6; TRBD1 is a possible D gene (5 bases). The CDR3 spans 13 residues. Germline lookup yields CDR1 SGDLS and CDR2 YYNGEE. V was trimmed by 4 bases and J by 6 bases, leaving 8 bases between them. In DNA form, the CDR3 reads TGTGCCAGCAGCCTGGGACGTAATTCACCCCTCCACTTT. It specifies CASSLGRNSPLHF.

In its sample, this clone was seen many times. J is TRBJ2-2 and V is TRBV9; possibly TRBD2 for D (5 bases). Between the trimmed V and J ends, which lost 0 bases and 2 bases, there was a span of 8 bases. Germline V CDR1 and CDR2: SGDLS, YYNGEE. The CDR3 consists of 15 residues. This CDR3 reads CASSVVEGNTGELFF. Written as DNA, the CDR3 is TGTGCCAGCAGCGTAGTTGAGGGAAACACCGGGGAGCTGTTTTTT.

This chain joins TRBV5-1 and TRBJ2-3; TRBD2 agrees at 7 bases. V lost 1 base and J lost 5; bases outside the gene matches: 4. Germline values: CDR1 SGHRS, CDR2 YFSETQ. CDR3 length: 14 residues. CDR3 nucleotides: TGCGCCAGCAGCTTGAACGGGAGGAAAGATACGCAGTATTTT. It is translated as CASSLNGRKDTQYF.

This chain connects TRBV29-1 to TRBJ1-2; D unclear. CDR1 SQVTM and CDR2 ANQGSEA come from the germline V gene. The CDR3 totals 11 residues. The V end lost 7 bases, the J end lost 8 bases, and 14 bases lay between the germline ends. Here the CDR3 reads CSALGGVGYTF. As DNA, the CDR3 is TGCAGCGCTCTCGGTGGCGTAGGCTACACCTTC.

This clone was counted a single time. This rearrangement joins TRBV27 to TRBJ1-2; TRBD1 is a possible D gene (6 bases). Germline V gene lookup returns CDR1 MNHEY and CDR2 SMNVEV (reference sequence). With 6 bases removed from V and 1 base from J, the gap between germline ends came to 9 bases. This CDR3 has 13 amino acids. The CDR3 bases are TGTGCCAGCAGCCAACAGGGTAACTATGGCTACACCTTC. Protein sequence: CASSQQGNYGYTF.

This clone showed up just once. The chain couples TRBV9 to TRBJ2-1; D call uncertain. Trimming shortened V by 0 bases and J by 0 bases, and 10 bases separated the two germline ends. The CDR3 sequence is 16 residues long. Germline loops: CDR1 SGDLS, CDR2 YYNGEE. The CDR3 DNA follows: TGTGCCAGCAGCGTAGGCCATATGAGCTCCTACAATGAGCAGTTCTTC. It encodes CASSVGHMSSYNEQFF.

V and J are TRBV5-1 and TRBJ1-4; TRBD1 aligns across 11 bases. CDR1 and CDR2 (germline): SGHRS, YFSETQ. CDR3 size: 20 residues. Trimming at V came to 4 bases and at J to 7 bases, leaving 21 bases not matched to a gene. The CDR3, as DNA: TGCGCCAGCAGCACAGATCCGTATCCCGGGACAGGGGGTATAGGTGAAAAACTGTTTTTT. Its protein product is CASSTDPYPGTGGIGEKLFF.

The chain links TRBV27 to TRBJ1-5, with D tentatively TRBD1 (5 bases). Deletions cut 0 bases from V and 6 bases from J, with 12 bases between. CDR3 length: 15 amino acids. Germline loops: CDR1 MNHEY, CDR2 SMNVEV (reference sequence). CDR3 region: CASSLSRGMSQPQHF. The CDR3 DNA reads TGTGCCAGCAGTTTATCGAGGGGTATGAGTCAGCCCCAGCATTTT.

This chain links TRBV28 with TRBJ1-2; possible D gene TRBD1, 6 bases. The CDR3 is 13 amino acids. Germline CDR1 reads MDHEN; CDR2 reads SYDVKM. V lost 2 bases, J lost 8 bases, and 12 bases lay in between. Here the CDR3 reads CASSLAGARGYTF. CDR3 DNA sequence: TGTGCCAGCAGTTTAGCGGGGGCGCGAGGCTACACCTTC.

Notes on this clone: Other DNA sequences in the sample encode the same CDR3. This rearrangement joins TRBV7-9 to TRBJ2-7, with no clear D. V dropped 5 bases and J dropped 0 bases, with 5 bases sitting between them. The V gene's germline CDR1 is SEHNR and CDR2 FQNEAQ (reference sequence). The CDR3 contains 12 residues. CDR3 loop: CASSISSYEQYF. DNA for the CDR3: TGTGCCAGCAGCATTAGCTCCTACGAGCAGTACTTC.

V is TRBV5-3 and J is TRBJ1-1; TRBD1 matches 7 bases. TRBV5-3 counts as an open reading frame of uncertain function. V lost 4 bases, J lost 1 base, and 7 bases stayed unmatched. This CDR3 region has 15 residues. CDR3 nucleotide sequence: TGTGCCAGAAGCACCCGACAGGGCGGGAACACTGAAGCTTTCTTT. This encodes CARSTRQGGNTEAFF.

The chain carries TRBV27 and TRBJ2-3; 7 bases line up with TRBD1. The germline gives CDR1 MNHEY, CDR2 SMNVEV (reference sequence). This CDR3 has 15 amino acids. The J segment lost 2 bases and the V segment lost 4 bases, leaving 6 bases of the junction unmatched. The CDR3: CASSSPGQSTDTQYF. The CDR3 coding sequence is TGTGCCAGCAGTTCTCCGGGACAGTCCACAGATACGCAGTATTTT.

This rearrangement joins TRBV7-9 to TRBJ1-1; D is undetermined. V was shortened by 5 bases and J by 1 base, with 8 bases between the two germline ends. The CDR3 loop spans 13 amino acids. Per germline, CDR1 SEHNR and CDR2 FQNEAQ (reference sequence). CDR3: CASSPYWNTEAFF. The DNA for the CDR3 is TGTGCCAGCAGCCCCTACTGGAACACTGAAGCTTTCTTT. Looking up the rest from reference TRBV7-9 and TRBJ1-1 gives the full variable domain: DTGVSQNPRHKITKRGQNVTFRCDPISEHNRLYWYRQTLGQGPEFLTYFQNEAQLEKSRLLSDRFSAERPKGSFSTLEIQRTEQGDSAMYLCASSPYWNTEAFFGQGTRLTVV.

J is TRBJ1-5 and V is TRBV9, with 11 bases aligning to TRBD1. With 4 bases clipped from V and 3 bases from J, the junction kept 6 bases outside the gene matches. The germline gives CDR1 SGDLS, CDR2 YYNGEE. The CDR3 loop spans 16 amino acids. The CDR3 protein is CASSPGQGGSNQPQHF. In DNA, the CDR3 is TGTGCCAGCAGCCCGGGACAGGGGGGTTCCAATCAGCCCCAGCATTTT.

The table lists this clone with a few counts. The CDR3 here is CASRGTSGVYEQYF. CDR3 bases: TGTGCCAGCAGAGGGACTAGCGGAGTTTACGAGCAGTACTTC. This chain connects TRBV2 to TRBJ2-7; 11 bases are a match to TRBD2. After removal of 6 bases from V and 4 bases from J, the junction contained 5 bases not matched to a gene. CDR3 length equals 14 residues. The V gene's germline CDR1 is SNHLY and CDR2 FYNNEI.

The V call is TRBV25-1, the J call TRBJ2-5; D unresolved. The DNA end lines up better with TRBJ2-7; the J call may be wrong. This CDR3 comprises 13 residues. Per the germline V gene, CDR1 is MGHDK and CDR2 is SYGVNS. CDR3 bases: TGTGCCAGCAGTGAATGGGAAACCTACGAGCAGTACTTC. Protein product: CASSEWETYEQYF.

As for this clone: The same CDR3 also results from other DNA sequences found in this sample. The chain employs TRBV5-6 and TRBJ1-5, with 8 nucleotides matching TRBD1. V gave up 4 bases and J gave up 7 bases; unmatched junction bases: 7. The CDR3 consists of 14 residues. CDR1 is SGHDT and CDR2 is YYEEEE in the germline V gene. The CDR3 loop is CASSLGQGRQPQHF. CDR3 coding DNA: TGTGCCAGCAGCCTCGGACAGGGCAGGCAGCCCCAGCATTTT.

The rearrangement joins TRBV7-9 to TRBJ1-5; 10 bases fit TRBD1. Germline V gene sequence: CDR1 SEHNR, CDR2 FQNEAQ (reference sequence). The CDR3 has 16 residues. V trimming: 4 bases; J trimming: 6 bases; junction bases outside the gene matches: 9. The CDR3 loop is CASSSAGTGVVQPQHF. In DNA form, the CDR3 reads TGTGCCAGCAGCTCAGCCGGGACAGGGGTAGTTCAGCCCCAGCATTTT.

This chain links TRBV27 with TRBJ2-7; 9 bases align to TRBD2. Unmatched junction bases numbered 9, after V lost 8 bases and J lost 1 base. The germline gives CDR1 MNHEY, CDR2 SMNVEV (reference sequence). This CDR3 region has 15 residues. DNA for the CDR3: TGTGCCAGCGCGAACGGACTAGCGCCATCCTACGAGCAGTACTTC. Translating gives CASANGLAPSYEQYF.

This sequence joins TRBV6-1 and TRBJ1-2; a weak D match, TRBD1 (5 bases). CDR1 MNHNS and CDR2 SASEGT come from the germline V gene. V lost 0 bases and J 4 bases, leaving 15 bases between the germline ends. This CDR3 comprises 16 residues. As DNA, the CDR3 is TGTGCCAGCAGTGAAGCGCTGAGACAGACCGCCTATGGCTACACCTTC. Protein: CASSEALRQTAYGYTF.

V usage is TRBV7-2 and J usage is TRBJ2-1; 12 positions agree with TRBD2. The trim removed 0 bases at V and 6 bases at J, leaving 6 bases unmatched. The length of the CDR3 is 17 residues. Germline loops: CDR1 SGHTA, CDR2 FQGNSA. In nucleotides, the CDR3 is TGTGCCAGCAGCTTAGCGGGCGAGACTAGCGGGAGCAATGAGCAGTTCTTC. Protein: CASSLAGETSGSNEQFF.

V and J are TRBV11-1 and TRBJ2-7; tentatively, D is TRBD2 (5 bases). Germline V gene lookup returns CDR1 SGHAT and CDR2 FQDESV (reference sequence). The CDR3 totals 12 residues. V was shortened by 3 bases and J by 6 bases, with 9 bases between the two germline ends. The CDR3: CASSFSGVEQYF. The CDR3 region has the DNA TGTGCCAGCAGCTTCAGCGGTGTCGAGCAGTACTTC. The full variable domain, its missing parts supplied by reference TRBV11-1 and TRBJ2-7, is EAEVAQSPRYKITEKSQAVAFWCDPISGHATLYWYRQILGQGPELLVQFQDESVVDDSQLPKDRFSAERLKGVDSTLKIQPAELGDSAMYLCASSFSGVEQYFGPGTRLTVT.

V and J are TRBV7-2 and TRBJ2-7; 7 bases map to TRBD1. In germline, CDR1 is SGHTA, CDR2 FQGNSA. V gave up 6 bases and J gave up 1 base; unmatched junction bases: 3. The CDR3 loop spans 13 amino acids. As DNA, the CDR3 is TGTGCCAGCAGGAACAGGGGTTCCTACGAGCAGTACTTC. Its translation: CASRNRGSYEQYF.